Listed below are T cell receptor beta chains from one sample, sequenced in a study of shared clonotypes between healthy human individuals. The table came from immunoSEQ multiplex PCR; TCRdb's copy has only in-frame clones and leaves some out. Found here are millions of clones, 85% to 95% of them singletons; the top ten hold more than 0.1%. Sequenced: naive CD4+ T cells sorted from blood. These receptors came from a young man in good health. Each CDR3 is given with its conserved first and last residue. The D gene is left open where the match is weak. The size of a clone is reported for some rows only, either as once, few or many, or as a class for expanded clones.

CDR3 DNA: TGTGCCAGCAGCCCAAGGGAGGGGACCAGGTCCTACAATGAGCAGTTCTTC
CDR3 protein: CASSPREGTRSYNEQFF
clone size: -
D gene: TRBD2
J gene: TRBJ2-1
V gene: TRBV5-8

CDR3 DNA: TGTGCCAGCACCTCGGGATATGGCTACACCTTC
CDR3 protein: CASTSGYGYTF
clone size: -
D gene: -
J gene: TRBJ1-2
V gene: TRBV25-1

CDR3 DNA: TGTGCCAGCAGCTTTCGTACTAGCGGTTACACCGGGGAGCTGTTTTTT
CDR3 protein: CASSFRTSGYTGELFF
clone size: -
D gene: TRBD2
J gene: TRBJ2-2
V gene: TRBV13

CDR3 DNA: TGTGCCAGCAGCTTAGAGCGAACAGGGGAAGCTTTCTTT
CDR3 protein: CASSLERTGEAFF
clone size: -
D gene: -
J gene: TRBJ1-1
V gene: TRBV7-9

CDR3 DNA: TGTGCCAGCAGCTTGGGCGAGGGTTCACCCCTCCACTTT
CDR3 protein: CASSLGEGSPLHF
clone size: -
D gene: -
J gene: TRBJ1-6
V gene: TRBV27

CDR3 DNA: TGCGCCAGCAGCCAAGAAGGTGACAGGGATCCCTACGAGCAGTACTTC
CDR3 protein: CASSQEGDRDPYEQYF
clone size: -
D gene: TRBD1
J gene: TRBJ2-7
V gene: TRBV4-3

CDR3 DNA: TGTGCCATCAGTTCAAGCGTCGCCGAGGATACGCAGTATTTT
CDR3 protein: CAISSSVAEDTQYF
clone size: -
D gene: -
J gene: TRBJ2-3
V gene: TRBV10-3

CDR3 DNA: TGTGCCAGCAGCCGCCTGGGGGACCAGTACTTC
CDR3 protein: CASSRLGDQYF
clone size: -
D gene: -
J gene: TRBJ2-5
V gene: TRBV7-2

CDR3 DNA: TGTGCCAGCAGCCCGGAACCGGGACAGGGACCCTACCAGGAGTATTTT
CDR3 protein: CASSPEPGQGPYQEYF
clone size: -
D gene: TRBD1
J gene: TRBJ2-3
V gene: TRBV7-8

CDR3 DNA: TGTGCCAGCAGCGCCACAGGGAGGGAGCAGTACTTC
CDR3 protein: CASSATGREQYF
clone size: -
D gene: -
J gene: TRBJ2-7
V gene: TRBV9

CDR3 DNA: TGTGCCAGCAGCCGAGCTGGGGTTTTCTCTGGAAACACCATATATTTT
CDR3 protein: CASSRAGVFSGNTIYF
clone size: -
D gene: -
J gene: TRBJ1-3
V gene: TRBV11-2

CDR3 DNA: TGTGCCAGCTCACGGGACAGGAACGAGCAGTACTTC
CDR3 protein: CASSRDRNEQYF
clone size: few
D gene: TRBD1
J gene: TRBJ2-7
V gene: TRBV18

CDR3 DNA: TGCGCCAGCAGCCAAGTGGGCAGGGACGTGAGGGAGCAGTACTTC
CDR3 protein: CASSQVGRDVREQYF
clone size: -
D gene: -
J gene: TRBJ2-7
V gene: TRBV4-1

CDR3 DNA: TGTGCCAGCAGCTTAGGGACAGCAAGGTCCTCTGGGGCCAACGTCCTGACTTTC
CDR3 protein: CASSLGTARSSGANVLTF
clone size: -
D gene: -
J gene: TRBJ2-6
V gene: TRBV13

CDR3 DNA: TGTGCCAGCAGTTTATTCCGGAACACTGAAGCTTTCTTT
CDR3 protein: CASSLFRNTEAFF
clone size: once
D gene: -
J gene: TRBJ1-1
V gene: TRBV27

CDR3 DNA: TGTGCCAGCAGCTTGGCGCTAGGGGGGCCGAACACCGGGGAGCTGTTTTTT
CDR3 protein: CASSLALGGPNTGELFF
clone size: -
D gene: -
J gene: TRBJ2-2
V gene: TRBV5-6

CDR3 DNA: TGTGCCATCAGCCTCGACCCAGGTAGGGATGAGCAGTTCTTC
CDR3 protein: CAISLDPGRDEQFF
clone size: -
D gene: -
J gene: TRBJ2-1
V gene: TRBV10-3

CDR3 DNA: TGCGCCAGCAGTACGGGAGAGGGGAACTATGGCTACACCTTC
CDR3 protein: CASSTGEGNYGYTF
clone size: -
D gene: -
J gene: TRBJ1-2
V gene: TRBV5-1

CDR3 DNA: TGTGCCAGCAGTGAAGGTAGAGGTGGGGGGAATTATGGCAATTCACCCCTCCACTTT
CDR3 protein: CASSEGRGGGNYGNSPLHF
clone size: -
D gene: -
J gene: TRBJ1-6
V gene: TRBV6-1

CDR3 DNA: TGTGCCAGCAGCCGTACGGTGAACACTGAAGCTTTCTTT
CDR3 protein: CASSRTVNTEAFF
clone size: once
D gene: -
J gene: TRBJ1-1
V gene: TRBV5-4

CDR3 DNA: TGTGCCAGCAGTGAGCCGGGACTAGCGAGAAGTGAGCAGTTCTTC
CDR3 protein: CASSEPGLARSEQFF
clone size: -
D gene: TRBD2
J gene: TRBJ2-1
V gene: TRBV6-1

CDR3 DNA: TGCGCCAGCAGTGTGACTAGCGGGGGGGCCTACAATGAGCAGTTCTTC
CDR3 protein: CASSVTSGGAYNEQFF
clone size: -
D gene: TRBD2
J gene: TRBJ2-1
V gene: TRBV10-1

CDR3 DNA: TGTGCCAGCAGTCATTCCGGGACGGTCACAGATACGCAGTATTTT
CDR3 protein: CASSHSGTVTDTQYF
clone size: -
D gene: -
J gene: TRBJ2-3
V gene: TRBV6-6

CDR3 DNA: TGTGCCATCGCAGGGGAGGCTGGAAACACCATATATTTT
CDR3 protein: CAIAGEAGNTIYF
clone size: -
D gene: -
J gene: TRBJ1-3
V gene: TRBV10-3

CDR3 DNA: TGTGCCAGCAGTCGGCTGGGACAGGGCTATGGCTACACCTTC
CDR3 protein: CASSRLGQGYGYTF
clone size: -
D gene: TRBD1
J gene: TRBJ1-2
V gene: TRBV28

CDR3 DNA: TGTGCCAGTACCTCAATGGGGACCCCGAACACCGGGGAGCTGTTTTTT
CDR3 protein: CASTSMGTPNTGELFF
clone size: -
D gene: -
J gene: TRBJ2-2
V gene: TRBV19

CDR3 DNA: TGTGCCAGCAGTTACGGGACCCAGAACACTGAAGCTTTCTTT
CDR3 protein: CASSYGTQNTEAFF
clone size: -
D gene: -
J gene: TRBJ1-1
V gene: TRBV6-5

CDR3 DNA: TGTGCCAGCAGGCGACCGGGACTAGCGGGAGGGCGGGGTATAAATGAGCAGTTCTTC
CDR3 protein: CASRRPGLAGGRGINEQFF
clone size: -
D gene: TRBD2
J gene: TRBJ2-1
V gene: TRBV7-2

CDR3 DNA: TGTGCCAGTAGTTTCGTGTCAGGGGGATACGAGCAGTACTTC
CDR3 protein: CASSFVSGGYEQYF
clone size: -
D gene: TRBD1
J gene: TRBJ2-7
V gene: TRBV19

CDR3 DNA: TGTGCCAGCAGGGCCGAAGGGGACAGGGGACTATACGAGCAGTACTTC
CDR3 protein: CASRAEGDRGLYEQYF
clone size: -
D gene: TRBD1
J gene: TRBJ2-7
V gene: TRBV28

CDR3 DNA: TGTGCCAGCAGCCAAGGATTATACTATGGCTACACCTTC
CDR3 protein: CASSQGLYYGYTF
clone size: -
D gene: -
J gene: TRBJ1-2
V gene: TRBV14

CDR3 DNA: TGCGCCAGCAGCCAAGCCCCTCCCCAGGTAGGAGGGGTGGCCGGGGGGGACACTGAAGCTTTCTTT
CDR3 protein: CASSQAPPQVGGVAGGDTEAFF
clone size: -
D gene: -
J gene: TRBJ1-1
V gene: TRBV4-1

CDR3 DNA: TGCGCCAGCAGCTGGAATCCCTCTAGCACAGATACGCAGTATTTT
CDR3 protein: CASSWNPSSTDTQYF
clone size: few
D gene: -
J gene: TRBJ2-3
V gene: TRBV5-1

CDR3 DNA: TGTGCCAGCATCTTCCCGGGACAGGGGCGAGTAGCGGGGGTCCCTAGCACAGATACGCAGTATTTT
CDR3 protein: CASIFPGQGRVAGVPSTDTQYF
clone size: -
D gene: -
J gene: TRBJ2-3
V gene: TRBV2

CDR3 DNA: TGTGCCAGTAGTAATTCCGCTCAGCCCCAGCATTTT
CDR3 protein: CASSNSAQPQHF
clone size: once
D gene: -
J gene: TRBJ1-5
V gene: TRBV19

CDR3 DNA: TGTGCCAGCAGTTACTCTAGGGACAGGCCGAACACTGAAGCTTTCTTT
CDR3 protein: CASSYSRDRPNTEAFF
clone size: once
D gene: TRBD1
J gene: TRBJ1-1
V gene: TRBV6-6

CDR3 DNA: TGTGCCTCTTCCTTGGGCGGGACAGGGTCCTACGAGCAGTACTTC
CDR3 protein: CASSLGGTGSYEQYF
clone size: -
D gene: TRBD1
J gene: TRBJ2-7
V gene: TRBV2

CDR3 DNA: TGTGCCAGCAGTGTGACAGGGGGCCACGAGCAGTACTTC
CDR3 protein: CASSVTGGHEQYF
clone size: -
D gene: TRBD1
J gene: TRBJ2-7
V gene: TRBV25-1

CDR3 DNA: TGTGCCAGCTCACCAAGGACAGCTGACTCTGGAAACACCATATATTTT
CDR3 protein: CASSPRTADSGNTIYF
clone size: -
D gene: -
J gene: TRBJ1-3
V gene: TRBV18

CDR3 DNA: TGTGCCAGCAGAAACAACCAAGAGACCCAGTACTTC
CDR3 protein: CASRNNQETQYF
clone size: once
D gene: -
J gene: TRBJ2-5
V gene: TRBV7-2

CDR3 DNA: TGTGCCAGCAGCTGGGCGGGACTCCCCAATGAGCAGTTCTTC
CDR3 protein: CASSWAGLPNEQFF
clone size: -
D gene: -
J gene: TRBJ2-1
V gene: TRBV11-3

CDR3 DNA: TGTGCCAGCACCAAGGGGGGCTCCTATAATTCACCCCTCCACTTT
CDR3 protein: CASTKGGSYNSPLHF
clone size: -
D gene: -
J gene: TRBJ1-6
V gene: TRBV5-5

CDR3 DNA: TGTGCCAGCAGTCGTCCAGGGAGGGTCGAAAAACTGTTTTTT
CDR3 protein: CASSRPGRVEKLFF
clone size: -
D gene: -
J gene: TRBJ1-4
V gene: TRBV6-1

CDR3 DNA: TGCGCCAGCAGCTGGGGGAATGAGCAGTTCTTC
CDR3 protein: CASSWGNEQFF
clone size: -
D gene: -
J gene: TRBJ2-1
V gene: TRBV5-1

CDR3 DNA: TGTGCCAGCAGTTTACTATCGCGGGAACTCGAGCAGTACTTC
CDR3 protein: CASSLLSRELEQYF
clone size: -
D gene: -
J gene: TRBJ2-7
V gene: TRBV28

CDR3 DNA: TGTGCCAGCAGCACGGGACAGACCTACAATGAGCAGTTCTTC
CDR3 protein: CASSTGQTYNEQFF
clone size: -
D gene: TRBD1
J gene: TRBJ2-1
V gene: TRBV11-2

CDR3 DNA: TGTGCCAGCAGTGAAGCACAGGGGACTGAAGCTTTCTTT
CDR3 protein: CASSEAQGTEAFF
clone size: -
D gene: TRBD1
J gene: TRBJ1-1
V gene: TRBV2

CDR3 DNA: TGTGCCAGCACCGAGGCCGGGACAGGCTCCTACGAGCAGTACTTC
CDR3 protein: CASTEAGTGSYEQYF
clone size: -
D gene: TRBD1
J gene: TRBJ2-7
V gene: TRBV5-4

CDR3 DNA: TGCGCCAGCAGCGGGACTAGCGGGAGGGTTAGCGAGCAGTACTTC
CDR3 protein: CASSGTSGRVSEQYF
clone size: -
D gene: TRBD2
J gene: TRBJ2-7
V gene: TRBV5-1

CDR3 DNA: TGTGCCAGCAGCTTAGGCGGACCCTCGCGGGGCTACACCTTC
CDR3 protein: CASSLGGPSRGYTF
clone size: -
D gene: -
J gene: TRBJ1-2
V gene: TRBV7-2

CDR3 DNA: TGTGCCAGCAGCTTAGAGGGGAAGGTGGTGTCTGGCTACACCTTC
CDR3 protein: CASSLEGKVVSGYTF
clone size: -
D gene: -
J gene: TRBJ1-2
V gene: TRBV7-9

CDR3 DNA: TGTGCCAGCAGCTCACAGGGACAGTTAGGCACCGGGGAGCTGTTTTTT
CDR3 protein: CASSSQGQLGTGELFF
clone size: -
D gene: TRBD1
J gene: TRBJ2-2
V gene: TRBV7-9

CDR3 DNA: TGTGCCAGCAGTGGACTAGCGGGAGCGTTAAGCTCCTACAATGAGCAGTTCTTC
CDR3 protein: CASSGLAGALSSYNEQFF
clone size: -
D gene: TRBD2
J gene: TRBJ2-1
V gene: TRBV6-1

CDR3 DNA: TGTGCCAGCAGAGGGGGAGGGGGTAATGAGCAGTTCTTC
CDR3 protein: CASRGGGGNEQFF
clone size: -
D gene: -
J gene: TRBJ2-1
V gene: TRBV6-5

CDR3 DNA: TGCGCCAGCAGCCAAGAAACAGGCCCCGGTGGGGCTTATGGCTACACCTTC
CDR3 protein: CASSQETGPGGAYGYTF
clone size: once
D gene: -
J gene: TRBJ1-2
V gene: TRBV4-3

CDR3 DNA: TGTGCCAGCAGGATACAGGATAGCAATCAGCCCCAGCATTTT
CDR3 protein: CASRIQDSNQPQHF
clone size: -
D gene: -
J gene: TRBJ1-5
V gene: TRBV6-1

CDR3 DNA: TGTGCCGCCGGAGCCGGGGGGCCGGGTGAGCAGTACTTC
CDR3 protein: CAAGAGGPGEQYF
clone size: -
D gene: -
J gene: TRBJ2-7
V gene: TRBV11-1